Reported below is one T cell receptor beta chain. Original data processing: By means of reference gene primer amplification, nucleated cell counts were estimated. Libraries were prepared by immunoSEQ multiplex PCR; TCRdb keeps only in-frame clonotypes and omits some of them. V and J calls and clone size are as listed in that table; D and trimming were resolved from the DNA. Among about 81,000 clones, approximately 84% were seen once, and the ten largest hold under 15%. These data belong to a study of blood T cell repertoires in COVID-19. Study-wide background: T cells, B-cell-depleted T cells, or PBMCs supplied cDNA or gDNA.

CDR1 is SQVTM, CDR2 ANQGSEA, per germline. V trimming: 3 bases; J trimming: 0 bases; junction bases outside the gene matches: 5. The CDR3 contains 17 residues. The source material was peripheral blood. V usage is TRBV29-1 and J usage is TRBJ2-3, with TRBD2 matching over 14 bases. This receptor was identified in a human donor in a cohort sampled during active COVID-19. The chain's CDR3 is CSVEGLAGVDSTDTQYF. DNA for the CDR3: TGCAGCGTTGAGGGACTAGCGGGGGTAGATAGCACAGATACGCAGTATTTT.